The 21 T cell receptor beta chains reported below all come from one sample, sequenced in a study of blood T cell repertoires in COVID-19. TCRdb's copy holds only in-frame clones and misses some; the assay was immunoSEQ multiplex PCR. This sample yields some 270,000 clones, of which 75% to 90% are seen a single time; approximately 3.4% belongs to the top ten. Sample: PBMCs or T cells enriched from blood (not recorded which). Source of these receptors: a woman between 40 and 55 years old who had been exposed to COVID-19.

In its sample, this clone was seen once. This chain joins TRBV19 and TRBJ1-3, with a tentative D call TRBD1 (5 bases). V was trimmed by 2 bases and J by 0 bases, leaving 14 bases between them. The CDR3 length is 17 residues. Germline V CDR1 and CDR2: LNHDA, SQIVND (reference sequence). The CDR3 is CASSIFGGLTSGNTIYF. The CDR3 DNA sequence: TGTGCCAGTAGTATATTCGGGGGGTTAACCTCTGGAAACACCATATATTTT.

The rearrangement joins TRBV24-1 to TRBJ2-1; tentative D call: TRBD1 (5 bases). The V gene's germline CDR1 is KGHDR and CDR2 SFDVKD. V dropped 5 bases and J dropped 8 bases, with 12 bases sitting between them. CDR3 size: 13 residues. The CDR3 reads CATSVQGSDEQFF. CDR3 bases: TGTGCCACCAGTGTTCAGGGTTCCGATGAGCAGTTCTTC.

The CDR3 DNA follows: TGTGCCAGCTATAACAGGGGGTCGGATGGCTACACCTTC. Encoded protein: CASYNRGSDGYTF. J is TRBJ1-2 and V is TRBV28; 8 bases map to TRBD1. CDR3 length: 13 amino acids. J lost 6 bases, V lost 8 bases, and 8 bases had no gene match. Germline CDR1 reads MDHEN; CDR2 reads SYDVKM.

The genes are TRBV6-5 and TRBJ2-5; D not resolved. V lost 6 bases and J lost 2, with 10 bases in between. This CDR3 has 13 amino acids. CDR1 is MNHEY and CDR2 is SVGAGI in the germline V gene. As DNA, the CDR3 is TGTGCCAGCAGCGGAGACTGGCAAGAGACCCAGTACTTC. Translation: CASSGDWQETQYF.

The chain employs TRBV7-2 and TRBJ1-1; 7 bases map to TRBD1. This CDR3 spans 16 amino acids. Germline-derived CDR1 and CDR2 are SGHTA and FQGNSA. Germline trimming cut 5 bases from V and 0 bases from J; bases unmatched to any gene: 9. The CDR3, as DNA: TGTGCCAGCAGCACTAGCGGGACAGTAATGAACACTGAAGCTTTCTTT. It codes for CASSTSGTVMNTEAFF.

The chain has TRBV12-5 and TRBJ2-7; 8 bases match TRBD1. CDR3 length equals 17 residues. Germline V gene data show CDR1 as LGHNT and CDR2 as FRNRAP. V was pared by 1 base and J by 7 bases, with 15 bases of the junction left unmatched. CDR3: CASGLAPKQGVIGEQYV. CDR3 DNA sequence: TGTGCTAGTGGTTTGGCCCCGAAACAGGGGGTAATTGGAGAGCAGTACGTC.

The chain recombines TRBV27 with TRBJ2-6; D perhaps matches TRBD1 (5 bases). This CDR3 contains 16 residues. Germline loops: CDR1 MNHEY, CDR2 SMNVEV (reference sequence). The V end was cut by 8 bases, the J end by 3 bases, with 17 bases between. CDR3 region: CASSPYNRIGANVLTF. As DNA, the CDR3 is TGTGCCAGCTCACCCTATAACAGGATTGGGGCCAACGTCCTGACTTTC.

The chain employs TRBV6-6 and TRBJ2-3; TRBD1 agrees at 8 bases. CDR3 length: 16 residues. Germline loops: CDR1 MNHNY, CDR2 SVGAGI (reference sequence). The V and J ends lost 6 bases and 1 base, in that order; junction bases with no gene match: 9. The chain's CDR3 is CASSRSGGARTDTQYF. In nucleotides, the CDR3 is TGTGCCAGCAGCCGTTCAGGGGGCGCACGCACAGATACGCAGTATTTT.

The rearrangement links TRBV4-3 to TRBJ2-7; TRBD2 agrees at 8 bases. CDR3 length: 17 residues. Germline V gene lookup returns CDR1 LGHNA and CDR2 YSLEER. V was clipped by 0 bases and J by 0 bases; unmatched bases: 7. The CDR3 region is CASSQDKAGGDSYEQYF. DNA of the CDR3: TGCGCCAGCAGCCAAGATAAGGCGGGGGGAGACTCCTACGAGCAGTACTTC.

This chain connects TRBV19 to TRBJ1-1; D is undetermined. This CDR3 region has 14 residues. Per germline, CDR1 LNHDA and CDR2 SQIVND (reference sequence). Between the trimmed V and J ends, which lost 3 bases and 1 base, there was a span of 9 bases. The DNA of the CDR3 is TGTGCCAGTAGTATTAATTCCGGGAACACTGAAGCTTTCTTT. Translating gives CASSINSGNTEAFF.

CDR3 in amino acids: CASSLGGGRETQYF. The CDR3 region has the DNA TGTGCCAGCAGTTTAGGCGGGGGCCGGGAGACCCAGTACTTC. The chain is built from TRBV28 and TRBJ2-5; D might be TRBD2 (7 bases). V was pared by 2 bases and J by 5 bases, with 12 bases between. The germline V gene encodes CDR1 MDHEN and CDR2 SYDVKM. This CDR3 spans 14 amino acids. The full variable domain, its missing parts supplied by reference TRBV28 and TRBJ2-5, is DVKVTQSSRYLVKRTGEKVFLECVQDMDHENMFWYRQDPGLGLRLIYFSYDVKMKEKGDIPEGYSVSREKKERFSLILESASTNQTSMYLCASSLGGGRETQYFGPGTRLLVL.

The chain is built from TRBV14 and TRBJ1-2; 11 bases match TRBD1. Germline V gene sequence: CDR1 SGHDN, CDR2 FVKESK. CDR3 length: 16 amino acids. Trimming removed 2 bases from V and 6 bases from J; junction bases left unmatched: 8. For the CDR3, the DNA is TGTGCCAGCAGCCAAACGGACAGGGGGCGTCTTGATGGCTACACCTTC. It codes for CASSQTDRGRLDGYTF.

This clone turned up a few times. This chain links TRBV18 with TRBJ2-5, with D hard to call. This CDR3 is built from 16 residues. V was shortened by 6 bases and J by 2 bases, with 19 bases between the two germline ends. Germline V gives CDR1 KGHSH, CDR2 LQKENI. The CDR3 region has the DNA TGTGCCAGCTCCGTCAGTTTTATTGCATGGCAAGAGACCCAGTACTTC. It specifies CASSVSFIAWQETQYF.

The chain links TRBV29-1 to TRBJ1-1, with D perhaps TRBD1 (5 bases). Per the germline V gene, CDR1 is SQVTM and CDR2 is ANQGSEA. Trimming stripped 5 bases from V and 5 bases from J, with 15 bases between. The CDR3 contains 13 residues. The CDR3 spells CSVFMGLGTEAFF. The DNA for the CDR3 is TGCAGCGTTTTTATGGGGCTTGGAACTGAAGCTTTCTTT. Using reference TRBV29-1 and TRBJ1-1 for the parts outside the CDR3, the full variable domain is SAVISQKPSRDICQRGTSLTIQCQVDSQVTMMFWYRQQPGQSLTLIATANQGSEATYESGFVIDKFPISRPNLTFSTLTVSNMSPEDSSIYLCSVFMGLGTEAFFGQGTRLTVV.

The rearrangement joins TRBV7-2 to TRBJ2-7; TRBD2 aligns across 12 bases. The germline V gene encodes CDR1 SGHTA and CDR2 FQGNSA. CDR3 size: 16 residues. Losses at the gene ends were 6 bases for V and 1 base for J; bases not matched to a gene: 7. Here the CDR3 reads CASSTGTSGFSYEQYF. The CDR3 DNA follows: TGTGCCAGCAGTACCGGGACTAGCGGGTTTTCCTACGAGCAGTACTTC.

V gene TRBV5-6 combines with J gene TRBJ1-1, with TRBD1 identical over 8 bases. Germline V gene data show CDR1 as SGHDT and CDR2 as YYEEEE. The CDR3 consists of 14 residues. V lost 2 bases and J lost 5; bases outside the gene matches: 5. The CDR3 sequence: CASSFQGARTEAFF. CDR3 sequence (DNA): TGTGCCAGCAGCTTTCAGGGGGCAAGAACTGAAGCTTTCTTT.

A few counts support this clone. This chain connects TRBV7-9 to TRBJ1-3; no clear D gene. The length of the CDR3 is 15 residues. The ends were cut back, 5 bases at V and 1 base at J, with 12 bases in the middle. The germline V gene has CDR1 SEHNR and CDR2 FQNEAQ (reference sequence). CDR3 coding DNA: TGTGCCAGCAGCCAGAATCGGGAATCTGGAAACACCATATATTTT. As protein: CASSQNRESGNTIYF.

V and J are TRBV9 and TRBJ2-5; a weak D match, TRBD2 (6 bases). The germline V and J ends were trimmed by 5 bases and 2 bases, with 10 bases remaining between them. The CDR3 sequence is 13 residues long. Germline V gene lookup returns CDR1 SGDLS and CDR2 YYNGEE. The CDR3 loop reads CASSRGNQETQYF. DNA for the CDR3: TGTGCCAGCAGTCGCGGGAATCAAGAGACCCAGTACTTC.

The gene calls are TRBV5-4 and TRBJ2-2, with a possible D match to TRBD2 (6 bases). The V end was cut by 4 bases, the J end by 6 bases, with 13 bases between. Germline values: CDR1 SGHNT, CDR2 YYREEE (reference sequence). This CDR3 comprises 14 residues. CDR3 bases: TGTGCCAGCAGCCGACTAGAATCCCCCGGGGAGCTGTTTTTT. Its translation: CASSRLESPGELFF.

The V gene is TRBV27, the J gene TRBJ2-2, with 10 bases that match TRBD2. The CDR3 is 15 residues long. Per germline, CDR1 MNHEY and CDR2 SMNVEV (reference sequence). With V trimmed by 6 bases and J by 5 bases, 6 bases remained unmatched. CDR3 sequence: CASRQGLALTGELFF. CDR3 nucleotide sequence: TGTGCCAGCAGACAGGGACTAGCGTTGACCGGGGAGCTGTTTTTT.

This clone has only one observation. The chain combines TRBV7-2 with TRBJ2-1; possible D gene TRBD1, 6 bases. The CDR3 runs to 13 residues. V gave up 1 base and J gave up 7 bases, with 8 bases separating them. Germline V gene sequence: CDR1 SGHTA, CDR2 FQGNSA. The CDR3 nucleotides are TGTGCCAGCAGCTTAGGACAGGTAAATGAGCAGTTCTTC. Its translation: CASSLGQVNEQFF.